The TCR beta chain under discussion was sequenced for a study of blood T cell repertoires in COVID-19. This table comes from immunoSEQ multiplex PCR, and its TCRdb copy is limited to in-frame clones, with some not included. Of about 400,000 clones detected, about 89% appear once; the ten largest clones hold approximately 4.3%. Specimen: peripheral blood. This clonotype was sampled from a woman aged 25 to 45 with acute or convalescent COVID-19.

CDR3 sequence: CASNSREGGTQYF. CDR3 nucleotides: TGCGCCAGCAACTCCCGGGAGGGTGGGACCCAGTACTTC. J is TRBJ2-5 and V is TRBV5-1, with TRBD2 identical over 8 bases. V shed 6 bases and J 7 bases; nucleotides not matched to a gene: 8. The CDR3 runs 13 residues. Germline CDR1 and CDR2: SGHRS and YFSETQ.